What follows are 10 T cell receptor beta chains derived from one specimen sequenced in a study of CD8+ T cells in alopecia areata. Treatment here: oral pan-JAK inhibitor, 5-10 mg twice daily. RNA, once extracted, was reverse transcribed into cDNA for use as the sequencing template. Using immunoSEQ multiplex PCR, the repertoire was profiled, and TCRdb retains in-frame clones only, with some absent. The sample holds about 210,000 clones, more than 55% seen once. The sequencing used CD4+ T cells sorted from blood, collected at approximately week 44, from a patient treated with tofacitinib. These receptors were collected from a human donor with alopecia areata.

This clone occurred a few times. This rearrangement joins TRBV4-3 to TRBJ2-3, with 8 bases fitting TRBD2. The CDR3 runs to 17 residues. The germline gives CDR1 LGHNA, CDR2 YSLEER. V gave up 4 bases and J gave up 2 bases; unmatched junction bases: 11. This chain's CDR3 is CASSRWRGGGSTDTQYF. CDR3 nucleotide sequence: TGCGCCAGCAGCCGGTGGCGGGGCGGGGGGTCCACAGATACGCAGTATTTT.

This clone was observed a handful of times. The V call is TRBV27, the J call TRBJ2-1; TRBD1 agrees at 8 bases. J gave up 5 bases and V 5 bases, and 20 bases lay outside the gene matches. Germline V gene lookup returns CDR1 MNHEY and CDR2 SMNVEV (reference sequence). This CDR3 is 19 amino acids long. The CDR3: CASSPRGQELAMRDNEQFF. As DNA, the CDR3 is TGTGCCAGCAGTCCCAGGGGACAGGAATTAGCCATGCGGGACAATGAGCAGTTCTTC.

This rearrangement joins TRBV2 to TRBJ2-7, with 7 bases aligning to TRBD1. The germline V gene has CDR1 SNHLY and CDR2 FYNNEI. V trimming: 5 bases; J trimming: 0 bases; junction bases outside the gene matches: 7. The CDR3 covers 15 residues. Here the CDR3 reads CASSSLGTVSYEQYF. The CDR3 DNA reads as TGTGCCAGCAGTTCCCTAGGGACAGTCTCCTACGAGCAGTACTTC. The full variable domain, with the rest looked up from reference TRBV2 and TRBJ2-7, is EPEVTQTPSHQVTQMGQEVILRCVPISNHLYFYWYRQILGQKVEFLVSFYNNEISEKSEIFDDQFSVERPDGSNFTLKIRSTKLEDSAMYFCASSSLGTVSYEQYFGPGTRLTVT.

This clone was observed many times. The V and J genes are TRBV10-3 and TRBJ2-1, with unresolved D. Trimming took 3 bases from V and 8 from J, leaving 8 bases between them. The V gene's germline CDR1 is ENHRY and CDR2 SYGVKD. The CDR3 consists of 12 residues. The chain's CDR3 is CAISDGEHEQFF. CDR3 bases: TGTGCCATCAGTGATGGGGAACATGAGCAGTTCTTC.

The sample holds a few counts of this clone. The chain recombines TRBV5-6 with TRBJ2-2; D remains ambiguous. Germline-derived CDR1 and CDR2 are SGHDT and YYEEEE. V lost 1 base to trimming and J lost 0 bases, with 10 bases between them. The CDR3 consists of 16 residues. In DNA, the CDR3 is TGTGCCAGCAGCTTGTCCCAGGTCGCGAACACCGGGGAGCTGTTTTTT. It yields the protein CASSLSQVANTGELFF.

CDR3 bases: TGTGCCAGCAGCGTCCGACCACTCGGGAACAATGAGCAGTTCTTC. It translates to CASSVRPLGNNEQFF. The rearrangement links TRBV9 to TRBJ2-1, with D possibly TRBD2 on 5 matching bases. CDR3 size: 15 residues. Trimming removed 2 bases at V and 5 bases at J, with 14 bases between. CDR1 is SGDLS, CDR2 YYNGEE, per germline.

The V and J genes are TRBV6-1 and TRBJ2-6; TRBD1 aligns across 8 bases. Germline V gene sequence: CDR1 MNHNS, CDR2 SASEGT. Trimming took 5 bases from V and 0 from J; bases not matched to a gene: 9. The CDR3 spans 18 residues. In nucleotides, the CDR3 is TGTGCCAGCAGTCAAGACAGGGGTCGAAGCTCTGGGGCCAACGTCCTGACTTTC. This codes for CASSQDRGRSSGANVLTF.

J is TRBJ1-2 and V is TRBV25-1; D is unresolved. Germline V gene lookup returns CDR1 MGHDK and CDR2 SYGVNS. Trimming pared 2 bases from V and 3 bases from J, leaving 4 bases between. The CDR3 has 12 residues. The CDR3 reads CASSESDYGYTF. The CDR3 coding sequence is TGTGCCAGCAGTGAAAGTGACTATGGCTACACCTTC.

Only a few counts were recorded for this clone. The sample holds other DNA sequences that translate to the same CDR3. This chain connects TRBV5-1 to TRBJ2-1; no reliable D call. This CDR3 is built from 11 residues. Germline values: CDR1 SGHRS, CDR2 YFSETQ. Trimming removed 1 base from V and 5 bases from J, with 1 base in between. CDR3 sequence: CASSLNNEQFF. CDR3 bases: TGCGCCAGCAGCTTGAACAATGAGCAGTTCTTC.

This chain joins TRBV18 and TRBJ1-1; D possibly corresponds to TRBD1 (5 bases). The V end was cut by 4 bases, the J end by 2 bases, with 8 bases between. The CDR3 loop spans 13 amino acids. CDR1 and CDR2 (germline): KGHSH, LQKENI. The CDR3 reads CASSQGKNTEAFF. CDR3 nucleotide sequence: TGTGCCAGCTCACAGGGGAAAAACACTGAAGCTTTCTTT.